This T cell receptor beta chain was obtained from a study of OX40 agonist ivuxolimab in advanced cancers. CDR1 is LNHNV and CDR2 is YYDKDF in the germline V gene (reference sequence). The CDR3 consists of 13 residues. Trimming cost V 6 bases and J 11 bases; bases outside gene matches: 8. The table came from immunoSEQ multiplex PCR; TCRdb's copy has only in-frame clones and leaves some out. The sample shows around 24,000 clones, around four fifths of them seen only once. Points on this clone: What it recognizes is unknown.

Study findings and constraints: A proportion of nonresponders additionally exhibited low normalized T-cell clonal expansion.

J is TRBJ2-2 and V is TRBV15, with TRBD2 matching over 8 bases. This sequence was found in an adult with an advanced solid tumor such as melanoma, head and neck, liver or kidney cancer. The material was CD4+ or CD8+ T cells sorted from blood, obtained in a trial of the OX40 agonist ivuxolimab. The CDR3 region is CATRDRGRTELFF. In nucleotides, the CDR3 is TGTGCCACCAGAGATCGCGGGAGGACCGAGCTGTTTTTT.